This T cell receptor (beta chain) emerged from a study of CD8 T cells in ankylosing spondylitis. The germline V gene encodes CDR1 SGHDT and CDR2 YYEEEE. Trimming cost V 3 bases and J 3 bases, with 15 bases left between them. The CDR3 totals 15 residues. TCRdb processed the 5' RACE reads anew with MiXCR; each CDR3 protein has one entry. The sample carries about 240,000 distinct CDR3 sequences, over 8.5% recorded once. This clonotype was recorded at least ten times. This sequence originates from a male donor with ankylosing spondylitis or in good health (not recorded which). The chain couples TRBV5-6 to TRBJ1-1; D uncertain. Sequencing was done on a sample of blood, either unsorted or a sorted T cell fraction (not recorded which). The CDR3 sequence: CASSSPEGSYTEAFF. The CDR3 bases are TGTGCCAGCAGCTCTCCTGAGGGCAGCTACACTGAAGCTTTCTTT.